This T cell receptor beta chain was captured by sequencing in a study of shared clonotypes between healthy human individuals. CD8 cells classed as naive were CD45RO-negative and positively selected for CCR7, excluding terminally differentiated effector memory CD45RA+ cells. Donors comprised only Caucasian adults living in Nashville, Tennessee. The CDR3 sequence is 13 residues long. Trimming took off 3 bases at V and 6 bases at J, with 9 bases between the two ends. CDR1 is SGDLS and CDR2 is YYNGEE in the germline V gene. With respect to this clone: Antigen: not known.

Notes on the study in general: The sharing of 4.5% to 5% of naive CD4 clonotypes was seen across a handful of donors.

The assay was run at deep level. The assay was immunoSEQ multiplex PCR, and TCRdb's table has in-frame clones only and misses some. The sample holds 1.5 million to 2.5 million clones, around 96% seen once. The sequenced material came from naive CD8+ T cells sorted from blood. The source of this sequence is a man younger than 30 in good health. The chain recombines TRBV9 with TRBJ2-2; no clear D gene. CDR3 sequence (DNA): TGTGCCAGCAGCGGTCGTCCCCCCGGGGAGCTGTTTTTT. This gives the protein CASSGRPPGELFF.